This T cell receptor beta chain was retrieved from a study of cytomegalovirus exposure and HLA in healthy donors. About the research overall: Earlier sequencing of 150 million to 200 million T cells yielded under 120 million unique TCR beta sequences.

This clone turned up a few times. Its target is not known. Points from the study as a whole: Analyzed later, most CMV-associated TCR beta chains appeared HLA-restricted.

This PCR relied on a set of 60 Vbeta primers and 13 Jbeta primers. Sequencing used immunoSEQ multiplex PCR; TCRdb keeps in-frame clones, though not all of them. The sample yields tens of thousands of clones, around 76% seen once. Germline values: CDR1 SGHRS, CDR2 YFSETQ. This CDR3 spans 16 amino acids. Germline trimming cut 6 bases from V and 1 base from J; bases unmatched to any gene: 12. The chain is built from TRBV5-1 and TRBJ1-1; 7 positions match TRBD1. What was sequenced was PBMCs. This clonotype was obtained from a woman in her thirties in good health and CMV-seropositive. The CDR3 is CASTESAGTANTEAFF. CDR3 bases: TGCGCCAGCACCGAATCAGCCGGGACAGCGAACACTGAAGCTTTCTTT.